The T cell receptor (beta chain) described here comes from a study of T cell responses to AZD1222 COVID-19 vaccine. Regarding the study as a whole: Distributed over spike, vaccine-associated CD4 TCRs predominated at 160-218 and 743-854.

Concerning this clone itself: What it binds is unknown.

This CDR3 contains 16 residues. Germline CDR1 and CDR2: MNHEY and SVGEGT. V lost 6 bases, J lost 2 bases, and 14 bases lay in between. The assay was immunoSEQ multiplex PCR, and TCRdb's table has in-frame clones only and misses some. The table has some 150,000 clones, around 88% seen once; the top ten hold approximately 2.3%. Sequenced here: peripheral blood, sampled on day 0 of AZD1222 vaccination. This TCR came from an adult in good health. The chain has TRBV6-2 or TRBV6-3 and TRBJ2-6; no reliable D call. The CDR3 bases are TGTGCCAGCAGCTCCGAGGCAAGGGCTGGGGCCAACGTCCTGACTTTC. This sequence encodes CASSSEARAGANVLTF.